These 2 T cell receptor beta chains were all obtained from the same sample, sequenced in a study of blood T cell repertoires in COVID-19. Data came from immunoSEQ multiplex PCR; TCRdb stores just in-frame clones and leaves some out. The data show under 400,000 clones, 88% seen once. The specimen was PBMCs or T cells enriched from blood (not recorded which). The receptors shown here come from a woman younger than 45 who had been exposed to COVID-19.

This clone was found once. The chain recombines TRBV30 with TRBJ1-6; D gene uncertain. Germline CDR1 is GTSNPN and CDR2 is SVGIG (reference sequence). The CDR3 length is 12 residues. V was cut by 3 bases and J by 9 bases, with 9 bases left in between. The CDR3 loop reads CAWSPLSSPLHF. CDR3 in DNA: TGTGCCTGGAGCCCCCTATCTTCACCCCTCCACTTT.

CDR3 sequence reads: CASSLIRDRGLPGANVLTF. DNA of the CDR3: TGTGCCAGCAGCCTTATACGGGACAGGGGGCTACCTGGGGCCAACGTCCTGACTTTC. This rearrangement joins TRBV7-9 to TRBJ2-6; 12 bases map to TRBD1. Looked up from germline, CDR1 is SEHNR and CDR2 is FQNEAQ (reference sequence). J gave up 2 bases and V 5 bases, and 10 bases lay outside the gene matches. This CDR3 has 19 residues.